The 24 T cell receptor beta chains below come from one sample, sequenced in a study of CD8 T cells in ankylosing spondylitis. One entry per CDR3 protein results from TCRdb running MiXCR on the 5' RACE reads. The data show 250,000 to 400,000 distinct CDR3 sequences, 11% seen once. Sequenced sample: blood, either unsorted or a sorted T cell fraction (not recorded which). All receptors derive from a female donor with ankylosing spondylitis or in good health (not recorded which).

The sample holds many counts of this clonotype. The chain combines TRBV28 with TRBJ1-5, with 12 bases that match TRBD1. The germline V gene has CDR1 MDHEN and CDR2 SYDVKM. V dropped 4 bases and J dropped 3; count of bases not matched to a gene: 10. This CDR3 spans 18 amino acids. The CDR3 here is CASSSGTGGQAYNQPQHF. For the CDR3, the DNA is TGTGCCAGCAGTTCCGGGACAGGGGGCCAAGCATACAATCAGCCCCAGCATTTT.

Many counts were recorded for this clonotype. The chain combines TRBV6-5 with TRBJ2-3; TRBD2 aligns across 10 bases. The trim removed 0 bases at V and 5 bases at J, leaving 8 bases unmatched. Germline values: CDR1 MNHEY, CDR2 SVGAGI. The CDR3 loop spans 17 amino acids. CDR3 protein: CASSYSRSGRARDTQYF. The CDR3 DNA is TGTGCCAGCAGTTACTCGCGAAGCGGGAGGGCCAGAGATACGCAGTATTTT.

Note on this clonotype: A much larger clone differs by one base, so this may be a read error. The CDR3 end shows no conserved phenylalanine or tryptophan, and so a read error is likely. The CDR3 region has the DNA TGCAGTGCTGAACGGACTGCCAACGAGCAGTACTAC. The encoded protein is CSAERTANEQYY. The chain couples TRBV20-1 to TRBJ2-7; maybe TRBD2 (5 bases). V was shortened by 5 bases and J by 5 bases, with 13 bases between the two germline ends. This CDR3 is 12 amino acids long. CDR1 is DFQATT and CDR2 is SNEGSKA in the germline V gene (reference sequence).

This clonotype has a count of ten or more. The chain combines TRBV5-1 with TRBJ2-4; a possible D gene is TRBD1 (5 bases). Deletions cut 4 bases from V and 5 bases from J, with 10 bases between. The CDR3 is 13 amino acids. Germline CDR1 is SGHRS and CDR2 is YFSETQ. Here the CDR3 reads CASSPDTQNIQYF. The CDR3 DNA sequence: TGCGCCAGCAGCCCGGACACCCAAAACATTCAGTACTTC.

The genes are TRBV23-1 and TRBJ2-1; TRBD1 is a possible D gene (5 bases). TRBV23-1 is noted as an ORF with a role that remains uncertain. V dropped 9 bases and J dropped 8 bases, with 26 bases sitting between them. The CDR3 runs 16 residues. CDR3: CARIGRGHSHCDEQFF. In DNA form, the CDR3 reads TGCGCCAGGATCGGTAGGGGCCATTCTCATTGCGATGAGCAGTTCTTC.

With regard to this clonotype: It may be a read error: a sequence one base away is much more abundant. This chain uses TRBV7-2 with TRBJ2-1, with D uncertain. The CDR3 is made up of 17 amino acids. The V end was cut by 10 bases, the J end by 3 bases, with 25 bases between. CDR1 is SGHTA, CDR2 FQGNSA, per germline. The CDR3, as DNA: TGTGCCACCAGTCGCACAGAAAGAGTAGGGTACTACAATGAGCAGTTCTTC. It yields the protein CATSRTERVGYYNEQFF.

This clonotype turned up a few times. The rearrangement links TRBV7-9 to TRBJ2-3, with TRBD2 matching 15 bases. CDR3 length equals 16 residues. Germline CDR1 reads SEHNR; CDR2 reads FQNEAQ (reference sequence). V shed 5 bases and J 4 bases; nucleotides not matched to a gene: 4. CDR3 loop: CASSPWTSGGADTQYF. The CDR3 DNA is TGTGCCAGCAGCCCTTGGACTAGCGGGGGGGCAGATACGCAGTATTTT.

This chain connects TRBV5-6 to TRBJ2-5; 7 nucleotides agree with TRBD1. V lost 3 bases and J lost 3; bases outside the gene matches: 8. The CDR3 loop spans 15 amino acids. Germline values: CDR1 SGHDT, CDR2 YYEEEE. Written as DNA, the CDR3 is TGTGCCAGCAGCTATGACAGGGTGAAAAAAGAGACCCAGTACTTC. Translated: CASSYDRVKKETQYF.

CDR3 bases: TGCAGTGCTAGAGATTTTGGAGCGGTCATGGATCTAGGCCCTATGGCTACTACCTTC. Amino acid sequence: CSARDFGAVMDLGPMATTF. The chain uses TRBV20-1 and TRBJ1-2; D gene ambiguous. CDR1 is DFQATT, CDR2 SNEGSKA, per germline (reference sequence). The CDR3 runs 19 residues. Trimming shortened V by 0 bases and J by 14 bases, and 37 bases separated the two germline ends.

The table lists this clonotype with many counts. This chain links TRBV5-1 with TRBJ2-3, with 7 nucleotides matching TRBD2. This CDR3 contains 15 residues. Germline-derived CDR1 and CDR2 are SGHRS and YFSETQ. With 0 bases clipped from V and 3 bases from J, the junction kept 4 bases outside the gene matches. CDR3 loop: CASSLASGITDTQYF. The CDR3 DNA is TGCGCCAGCAGCTTGGCCAGCGGGATAACAGATACGCAGTATTTT.

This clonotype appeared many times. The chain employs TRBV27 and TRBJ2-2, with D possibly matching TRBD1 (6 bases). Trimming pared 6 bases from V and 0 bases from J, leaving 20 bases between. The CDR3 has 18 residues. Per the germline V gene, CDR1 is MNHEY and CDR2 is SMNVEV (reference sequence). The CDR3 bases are TGTGCCAGCAGCCGAAAAGCGACAGGCAACACGAACACCGGGGAGCTGTTTTTT. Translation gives CASSRKATGNTNTGELFF.

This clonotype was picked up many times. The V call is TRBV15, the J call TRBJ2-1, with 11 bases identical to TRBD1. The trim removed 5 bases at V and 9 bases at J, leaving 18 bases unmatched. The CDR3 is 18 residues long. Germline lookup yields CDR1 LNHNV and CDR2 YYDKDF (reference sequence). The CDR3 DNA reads TGTGCCACCAGCGCGGTTCTCTTGGGACAGGGGGTGAATGGTGAGCAGTTCTTC. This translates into CATSAVLLGQGVNGEQFF. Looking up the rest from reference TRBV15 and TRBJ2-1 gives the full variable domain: DAMVIQNPRYQVTQFGKPVTLSCSQTLNHNVMYWYQQKSSQAPKLLFHYYDKDFNNEADTPDNFQSRRPNTSFCFLDIRSPGLGDTAMYLCATSAVLLGQGVNGEQFFGPGTRLTVL.

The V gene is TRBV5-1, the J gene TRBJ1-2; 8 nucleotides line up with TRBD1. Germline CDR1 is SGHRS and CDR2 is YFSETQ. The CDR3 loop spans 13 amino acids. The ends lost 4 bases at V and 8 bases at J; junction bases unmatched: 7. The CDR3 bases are TGCGCCAGCAGCCCGGACAGGGTAATCGGCTACACCTTC. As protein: CASSPDRVIGYTF.

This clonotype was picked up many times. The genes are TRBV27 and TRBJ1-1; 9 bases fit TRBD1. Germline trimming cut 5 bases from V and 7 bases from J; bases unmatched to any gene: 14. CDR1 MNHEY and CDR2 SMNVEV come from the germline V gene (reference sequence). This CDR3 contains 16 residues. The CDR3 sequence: CASSLRGQGLFIEAFF. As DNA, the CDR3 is TGTGCCAGCAGTCTCCGGGGACAGGGTCTTTTCATTGAAGCTTTCTTT.

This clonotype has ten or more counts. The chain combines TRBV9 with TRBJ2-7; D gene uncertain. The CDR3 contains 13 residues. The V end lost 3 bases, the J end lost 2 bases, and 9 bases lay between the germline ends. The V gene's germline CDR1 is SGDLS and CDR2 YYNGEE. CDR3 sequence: CASSEGPAYEQYF. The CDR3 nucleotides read TGTGCCAGCAGCGAGGGCCCGGCCTACGAGCAGTACTTC.

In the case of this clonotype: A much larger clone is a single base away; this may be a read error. CDR3 DNA: TGTGCCAGCAGCCAACAGGGGGCAGGGGGGAACACTGAAGCTCTCTTT. Translated, it gives CASSQQGAGGNTEALF. This chain connects TRBV7-2 to TRBJ1-1, with TRBD1 identical over 9 bases. Germline CDR1 is SGHTA and CDR2 is FQGNSA. This CDR3 is built from 16 residues.

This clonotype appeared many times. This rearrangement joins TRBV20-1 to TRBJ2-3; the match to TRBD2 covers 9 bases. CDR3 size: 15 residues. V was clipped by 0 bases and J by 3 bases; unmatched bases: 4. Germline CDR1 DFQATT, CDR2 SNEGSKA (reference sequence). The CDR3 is CSARDPREGTDTQYF. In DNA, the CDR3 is TGCAGTGCTAGAGATCCGCGGGAGGGAACAGATACGCAGTATTTT.

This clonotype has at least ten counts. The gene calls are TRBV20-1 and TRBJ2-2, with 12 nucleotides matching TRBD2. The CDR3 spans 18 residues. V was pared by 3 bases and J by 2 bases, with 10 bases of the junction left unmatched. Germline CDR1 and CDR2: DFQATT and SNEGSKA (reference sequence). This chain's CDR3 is CSASKSPSGGVNTGELFF. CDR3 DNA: TGCAGTGCTAGTAAATCCCCTAGCGGGGGGGTCAACACCGGGGAGCTGTTTTTT.

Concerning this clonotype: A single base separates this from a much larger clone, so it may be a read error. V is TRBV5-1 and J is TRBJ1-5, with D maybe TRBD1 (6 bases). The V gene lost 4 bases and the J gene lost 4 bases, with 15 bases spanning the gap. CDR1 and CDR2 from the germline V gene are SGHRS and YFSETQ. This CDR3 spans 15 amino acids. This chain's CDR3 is CASSPDGTLNQPQHF. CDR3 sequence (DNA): TGCGCCAGCAGCCCCGACGGGACATTGAATCAGCCCCAGCATTTT.

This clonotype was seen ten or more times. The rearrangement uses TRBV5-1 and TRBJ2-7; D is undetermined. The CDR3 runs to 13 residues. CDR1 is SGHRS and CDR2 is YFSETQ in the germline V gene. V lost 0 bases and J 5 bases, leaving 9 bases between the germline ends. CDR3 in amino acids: CASSLEGLHEQYF. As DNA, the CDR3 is TGCGCCAGCAGCTTGGAGGGTCTCCACGAGCAGTACTTC.

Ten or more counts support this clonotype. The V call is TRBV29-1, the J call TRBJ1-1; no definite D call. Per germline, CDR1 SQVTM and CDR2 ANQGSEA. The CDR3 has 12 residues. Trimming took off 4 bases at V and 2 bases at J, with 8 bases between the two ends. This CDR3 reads CSVGHHNTEAFF. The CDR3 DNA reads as TGCAGCGTTGGCCACCACAACACTGAAGCTTTCTTT.

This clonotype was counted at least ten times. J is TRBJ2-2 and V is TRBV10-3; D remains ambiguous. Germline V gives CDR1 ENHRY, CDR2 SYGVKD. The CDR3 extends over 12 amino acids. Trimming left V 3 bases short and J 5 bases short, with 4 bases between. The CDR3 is CAISEGTGELFF. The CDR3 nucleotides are TGTGCCATCAGTGAAGGGACCGGGGAGCTGTTTTTT.

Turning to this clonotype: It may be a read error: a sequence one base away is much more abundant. CDR3 bases: TGTGCCAGCAGCGACTGGGACGGGCGAGATACGCAGTATTTT. It translates to CASSDWDGRDTQYF. The chain recombines TRBV11-2 with TRBJ2-3; D assignment may be TRBD1 or TRBD2 (5 bases each). Per germline, CDR1 SGHAT and CDR2 FQNNGV. Trimming took off 5 bases at V and 5 bases at J, with 14 bases between the two ends. The CDR3 has 14 residues. The full variable domain, rest sourced from reference TRBV11-2 and TRBJ2-3, is EAGVAQSPRYKIIEKRQSVAFWCNPISGHATLYWYQQILGQGPKLLIQFQNNGVVDDSQLPKDRFSAERLKGVDSTLKIQPAKLEDSAVYLCASSDWDGRDTQYFGPGTRLTVL.

CDR3 sequence: CAISELSANQPQHF. For the CDR3, the DNA is TGTGCCATCAGTGAGTTAAGCGCGAATCAGCCCCAGCATTTT. This chain joins TRBV10-3 and TRBJ1-5; D is unclear. Trimming stripped 1 base from V and 4 bases from J, with 8 bases between. The CDR3 runs 14 residues. Germline V gene data show CDR1 as ENHRY and CDR2 as SYGVKD.